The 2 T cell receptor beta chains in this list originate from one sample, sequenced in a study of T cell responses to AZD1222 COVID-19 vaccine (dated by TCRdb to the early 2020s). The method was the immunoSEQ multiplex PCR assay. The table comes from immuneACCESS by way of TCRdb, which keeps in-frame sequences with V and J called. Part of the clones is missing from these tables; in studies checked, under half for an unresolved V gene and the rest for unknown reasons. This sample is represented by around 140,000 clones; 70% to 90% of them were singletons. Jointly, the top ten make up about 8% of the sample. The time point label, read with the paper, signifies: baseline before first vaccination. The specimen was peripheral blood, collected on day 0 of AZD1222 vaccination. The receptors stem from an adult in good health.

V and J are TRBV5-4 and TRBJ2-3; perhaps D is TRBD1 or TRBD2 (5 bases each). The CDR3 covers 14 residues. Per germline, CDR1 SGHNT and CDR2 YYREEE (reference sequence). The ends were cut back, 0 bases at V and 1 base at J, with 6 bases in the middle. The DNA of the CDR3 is TGTGCCAGCAGCTTGGGAGGGGGCACAGATACGCAGTATTTT. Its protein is CASSLGGGTDTQYF. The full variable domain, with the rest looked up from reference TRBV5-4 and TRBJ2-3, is ETGVTQSPTHLIKTRGQQVTLRCSSQSGHNTVSWYQQALGQGPQFIFQYYREEENGRGNFPPRFSGLQFPNYSSELNVNALELDDSALYLCASSLGGGTDTQYFGPGTRLTVL.

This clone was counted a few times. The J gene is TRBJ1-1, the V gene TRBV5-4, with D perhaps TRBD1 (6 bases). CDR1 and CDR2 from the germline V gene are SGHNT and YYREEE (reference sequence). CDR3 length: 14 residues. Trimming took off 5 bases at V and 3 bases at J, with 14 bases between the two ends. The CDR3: CASSATGIDTEAFF. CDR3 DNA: TGTGCCAGCAGTGCCACAGGGATCGACACTGAAGCTTTCTTT.